This TCR beta chain comes out of a study of T cell responses to AZD1222 COVID-19 vaccine. V was shortened by 7 bases and J by 2 bases, with 12 bases between the two germline ends. This CDR3 spans 14 amino acids. The germline V gene has CDR1 LNHDA and CDR2 SQIVND (reference sequence). In regard to this clone: Its specificity is not known.

Study findings and constraints: The CD4 TCRs associated with vaccination extended across spike and predominated at 160-218 and 743-854. Nearly half of spike-specific TCRs reportedly target variant regions that are unmutated in the B.1.351 and B.1.1.7 variants. Most donors were white British, females outnumbered males, and clonal diversity was possibly underestimated.

TCRdb's table, derived via immunoSEQ multiplex PCR, lists solely in-frame clones and lacks some. The table shows approximately 120,000 clones, with roughly 90% occurring only once. V and J are TRBV19 and TRBJ1-5; D gene uncertain. The clonotype comes from an adult in good health. The sample here was peripheral blood, taken on day 0 of AZD1222 vaccination. In nucleotides, the CDR3 is TGTGCCAGTAACGACATGGAGGGCAATCAGCCCCAGCATTTT. It specifies CASNDMEGNQPQHF.